This T cell receptor (beta chain) was obtained from a study of T cell clonality in common variable immunodeficiency. Study conclusions and caveats: Shared TCRbeta clones were fewer between CVID subjects than controls. Reportedly, TCR beta sequences from common variable immunodeficiency showed fewer deletions and N-nucleotide insertions.

On this clone: What it binds is not known. The read ends 3 residues shy of where the CDR3 ends; the end is completed using the germline J gene.

Using immunoSEQ multiplex PCR, the repertoire was profiled, and TCRdb retains in-frame clones only, with some absent. The sample was found to contain under 40,000 clones, and every one recurs. With 5 bases removed from V and 5 bases from J, the gap between germline ends came to 18 bases. CDR3 size: 15 residues. Germline V gene sequence: CDR1 SGHTA, CDR2 FQGNSA. The chain joins TRBV7-2 to TRBJ2-5, with a tentative D call TRBD1 (5 bases). The clonotype was recovered from a human donor with common variable immunodeficiency. Sequenced sample: peripheral blood mononuclear cells. CDR3 bases read: TGTGCCAGCAGCCCACTATCTGGGGCATGGGAGACC. Residues: CASSPLSGAWET. The CDR3 as a whole reads CASSPLSGAWETQYF.